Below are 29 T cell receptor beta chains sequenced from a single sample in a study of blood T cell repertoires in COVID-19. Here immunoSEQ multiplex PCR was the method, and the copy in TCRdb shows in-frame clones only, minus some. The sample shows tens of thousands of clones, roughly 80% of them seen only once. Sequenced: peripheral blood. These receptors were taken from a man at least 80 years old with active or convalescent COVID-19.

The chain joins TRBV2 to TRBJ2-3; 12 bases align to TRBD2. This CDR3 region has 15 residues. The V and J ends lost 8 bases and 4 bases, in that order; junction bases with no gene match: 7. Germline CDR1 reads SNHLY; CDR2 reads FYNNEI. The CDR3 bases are TGTGCCAGCCGAAGACTAGCGGGAGCAGCAGATACGCAGTATTTT. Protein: CASRRLAGAADTQYF.

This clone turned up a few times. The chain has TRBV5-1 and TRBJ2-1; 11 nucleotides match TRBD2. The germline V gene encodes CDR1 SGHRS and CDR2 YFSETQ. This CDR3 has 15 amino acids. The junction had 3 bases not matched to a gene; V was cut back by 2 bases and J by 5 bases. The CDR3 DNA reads TGCGCCAGCAGCTTCCTAGCGGGAGGAGACAATGAGCAGTTCTTC. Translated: CASSFLAGGDNEQFF.

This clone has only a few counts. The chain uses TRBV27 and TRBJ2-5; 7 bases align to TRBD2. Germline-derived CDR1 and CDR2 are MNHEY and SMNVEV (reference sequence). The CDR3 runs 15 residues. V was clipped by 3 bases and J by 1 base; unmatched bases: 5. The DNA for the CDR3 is TGTGCCAGCAGTTTCGGCGGGACTACCCAAGAGACCCAGTACTTC. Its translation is CASSFGGTTQETQYF.

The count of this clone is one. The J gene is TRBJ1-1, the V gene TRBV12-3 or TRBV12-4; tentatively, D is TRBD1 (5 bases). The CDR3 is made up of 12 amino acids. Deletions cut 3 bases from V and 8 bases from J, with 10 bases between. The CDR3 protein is CASSLGTGEAFF. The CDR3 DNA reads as TGTGCCAGCAGTTTGGGGACTGGGGAAGCTTTCTTT.

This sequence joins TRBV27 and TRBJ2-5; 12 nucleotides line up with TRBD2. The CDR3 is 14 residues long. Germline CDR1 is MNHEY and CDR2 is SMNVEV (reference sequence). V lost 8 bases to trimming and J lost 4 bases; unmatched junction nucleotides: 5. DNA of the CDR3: TGTGCCAGCTCCCTAGCGGGGGGGGTAGAGACCCAGTACTTC. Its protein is CASSLAGGVETQYF.

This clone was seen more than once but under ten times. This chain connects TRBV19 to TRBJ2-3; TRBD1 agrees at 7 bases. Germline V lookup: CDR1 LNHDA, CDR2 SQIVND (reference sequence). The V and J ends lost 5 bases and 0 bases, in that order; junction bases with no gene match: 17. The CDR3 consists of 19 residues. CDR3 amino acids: CASSFGSNEGAYSTDTQYF. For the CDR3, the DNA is TGTGCCAGTAGTTTCGGGTCGAACGAGGGGGCCTATAGCACAGATACGCAGTATTTT.

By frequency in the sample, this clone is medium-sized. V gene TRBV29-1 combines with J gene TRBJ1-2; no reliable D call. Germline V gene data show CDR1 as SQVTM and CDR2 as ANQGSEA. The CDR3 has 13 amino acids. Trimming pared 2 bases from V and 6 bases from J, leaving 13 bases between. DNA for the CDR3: TGCAGCGTTGAAACTATGCACGTCCATGGCTACACCTTC. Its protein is CSVETMHVHGYTF.

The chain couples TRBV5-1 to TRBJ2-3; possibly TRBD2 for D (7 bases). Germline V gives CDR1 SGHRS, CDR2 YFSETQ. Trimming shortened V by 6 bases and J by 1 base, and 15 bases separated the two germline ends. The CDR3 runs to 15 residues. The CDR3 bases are TGCGCCAGCAAATCGGGGGGCCACGGCACAGATACGCAGTATTTT. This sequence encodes CASKSGGHGTDTQYF.

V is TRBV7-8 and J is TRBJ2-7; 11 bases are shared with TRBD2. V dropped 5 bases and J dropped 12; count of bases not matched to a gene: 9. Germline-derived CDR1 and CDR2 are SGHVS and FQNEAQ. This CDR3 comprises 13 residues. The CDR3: CASSPGTSGNPYF. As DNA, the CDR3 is TGTGCCAGCAGCCCCGGGACTAGCGGCAATCCGTACTTC.

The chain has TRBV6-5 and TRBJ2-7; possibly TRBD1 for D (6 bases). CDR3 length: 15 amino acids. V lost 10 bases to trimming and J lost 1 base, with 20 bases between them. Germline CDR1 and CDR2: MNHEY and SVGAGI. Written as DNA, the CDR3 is TGTGCCACCCTACGGGATACAGGGTCTTCCTACGAGCAGTACTTC. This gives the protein CATLRDTGSSYEQYF.

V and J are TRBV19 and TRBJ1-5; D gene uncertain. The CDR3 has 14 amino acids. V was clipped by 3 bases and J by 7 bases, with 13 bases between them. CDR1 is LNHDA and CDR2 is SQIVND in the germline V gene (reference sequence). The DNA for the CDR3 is TGTGCCAGTAGTATTGTCAGGTATGGACAGCCCCAGCATTTT. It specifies CASSIVRYGQPQHF.

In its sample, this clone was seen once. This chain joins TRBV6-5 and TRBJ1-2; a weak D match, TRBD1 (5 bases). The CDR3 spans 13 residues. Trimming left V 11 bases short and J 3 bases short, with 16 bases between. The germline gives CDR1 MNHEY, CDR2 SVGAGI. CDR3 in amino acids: CAGGEEGYYGYTF. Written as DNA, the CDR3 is TGTGCCGGAGGGGAGGAGGGGTACTATGGCTACACCTTC.

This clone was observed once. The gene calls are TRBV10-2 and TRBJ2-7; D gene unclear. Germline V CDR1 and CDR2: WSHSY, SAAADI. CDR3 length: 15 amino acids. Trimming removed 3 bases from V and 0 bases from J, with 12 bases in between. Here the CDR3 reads CASSETKQSSYEQYF. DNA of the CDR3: TGCGCCAGCAGTGAAACAAAACAGAGCTCCTACGAGCAGTACTTC.

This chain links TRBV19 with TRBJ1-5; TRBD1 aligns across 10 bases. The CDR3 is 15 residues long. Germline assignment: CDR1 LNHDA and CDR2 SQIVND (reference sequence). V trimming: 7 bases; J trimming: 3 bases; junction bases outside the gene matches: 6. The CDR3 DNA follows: TGTGCCAGTACCGACGGGACAGGGGCCAATCAGCCCCAGCATTTT. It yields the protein CASTDGTGANQPQHF.

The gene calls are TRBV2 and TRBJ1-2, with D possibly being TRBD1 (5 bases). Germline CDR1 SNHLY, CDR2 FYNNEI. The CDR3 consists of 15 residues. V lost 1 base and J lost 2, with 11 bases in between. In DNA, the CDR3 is TGTGCCAGCAGTGAAGGGGGCGGTGGAAACTATGGCTACACCTTC. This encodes CASSEGGGGNYGYTF. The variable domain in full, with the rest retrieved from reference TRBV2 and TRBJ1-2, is EPEVTQTPSHQVTQMGQEVILRCVPISNHLYFYWYRQILGQKVEFLVSFYNNEISEKSEIFDDQFSVERPDGSNFTLKIRSTKLEDSAMYFCASSEGGGGNYGYTFGSGTRLTVV.

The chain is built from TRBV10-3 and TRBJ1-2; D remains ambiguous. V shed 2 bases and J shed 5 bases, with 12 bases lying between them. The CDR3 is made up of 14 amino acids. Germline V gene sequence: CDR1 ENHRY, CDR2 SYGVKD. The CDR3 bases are TGTGCCATCAGTGAGGGCAGTGAGGGTTATGGCTACACCTTC. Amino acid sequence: CAISEGSEGYGYTF.

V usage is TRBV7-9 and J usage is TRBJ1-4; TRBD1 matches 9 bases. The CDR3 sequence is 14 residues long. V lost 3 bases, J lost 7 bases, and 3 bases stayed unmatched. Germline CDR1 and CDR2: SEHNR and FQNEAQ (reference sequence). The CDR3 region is CASSLGQGLEKLFF. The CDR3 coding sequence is TGTGCCAGCAGCTTGGGACAGGGACTTGAAAAACTGTTTTTT.

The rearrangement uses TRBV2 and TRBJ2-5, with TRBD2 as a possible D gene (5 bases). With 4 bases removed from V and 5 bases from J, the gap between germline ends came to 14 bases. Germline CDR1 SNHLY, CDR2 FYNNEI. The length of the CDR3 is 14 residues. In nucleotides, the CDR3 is TGTGCCAGCAGTGTTCGGGGTATCACGGAGACCCAGTACTTC. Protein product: CASSVRGITETQYF.

CDR3 DNA sequence: TGTGCCAGTACGACAGGGTTGGGCAATCAGCCCCAGCATTTT. Translated, it gives CASTTGLGNQPQHF. The chain employs TRBV2 and TRBJ1-5; 7 positions match TRBD1. This CDR3 comprises 14 residues. CDR1 and CDR2 (germline): SNHLY, FYNNEI. V dropped 9 bases and J dropped 2; count of bases not matched to a gene: 7.

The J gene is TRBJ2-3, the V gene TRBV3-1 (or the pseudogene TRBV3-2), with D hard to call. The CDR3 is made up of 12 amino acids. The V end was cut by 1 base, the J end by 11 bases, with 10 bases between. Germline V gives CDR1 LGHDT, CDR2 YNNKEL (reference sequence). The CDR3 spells CASSQASTGQYF. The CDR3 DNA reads TGTGCCAGCAGCCAAGCAAGTACGGGGCAGTATTTT.

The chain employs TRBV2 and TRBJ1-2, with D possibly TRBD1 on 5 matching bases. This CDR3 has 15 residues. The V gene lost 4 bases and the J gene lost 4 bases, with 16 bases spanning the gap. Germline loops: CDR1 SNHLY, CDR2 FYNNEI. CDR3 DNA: TGTGCCAGCAGTGCTAACCAGCGACAGTCCTATGGCTACACCTTC. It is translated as CASSANQRQSYGYTF.

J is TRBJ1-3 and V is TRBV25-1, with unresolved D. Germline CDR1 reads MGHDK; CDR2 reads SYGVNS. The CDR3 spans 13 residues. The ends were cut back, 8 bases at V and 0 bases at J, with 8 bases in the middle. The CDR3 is CASGPDSGNTIYF. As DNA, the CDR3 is TGTGCCAGCGGTCCAGACTCTGGAAACACCATATATTTT.

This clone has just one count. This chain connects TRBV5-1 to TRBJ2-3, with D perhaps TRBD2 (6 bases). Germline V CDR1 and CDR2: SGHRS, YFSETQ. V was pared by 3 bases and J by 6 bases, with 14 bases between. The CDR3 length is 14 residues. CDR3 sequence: CASSWGTRGDTQYF. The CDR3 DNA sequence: TGCGCCAGCAGCTGGGGGACGCGGGGCGATACGCAGTATTTT.

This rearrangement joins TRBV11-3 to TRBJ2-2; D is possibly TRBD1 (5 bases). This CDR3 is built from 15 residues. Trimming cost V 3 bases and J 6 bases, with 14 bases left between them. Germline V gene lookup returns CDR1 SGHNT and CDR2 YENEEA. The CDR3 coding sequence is TGTGCCAGCAGCTTGCAGGGTCAAGTTCCCGGGGAGCTGTTTTTT. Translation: CASSLQGQVPGELFF.

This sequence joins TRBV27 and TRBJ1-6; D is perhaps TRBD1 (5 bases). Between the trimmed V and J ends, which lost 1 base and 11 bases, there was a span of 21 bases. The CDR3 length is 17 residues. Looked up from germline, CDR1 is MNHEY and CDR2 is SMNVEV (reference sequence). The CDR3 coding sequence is TGTGCCAGCAGTTTATTCTTGACCGGGACTCAGGGACCACCCCTCCACTTT. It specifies CASSLFLTGTQGPPLHF.

The CDR3 here is CASSSGAGTDTQYF. CDR3 sequence (DNA): TGTGCCAGCAGCTCGGGTGCTGGCACAGATACGCAGTATTTT. The V gene is TRBV7-2, the J gene TRBJ2-3; D uncertain. V was pared by 4 bases and J by 1 base, with 9 bases between. This CDR3 spans 14 amino acids. Germline assignment: CDR1 SGHTA and CDR2 FQGNSA.

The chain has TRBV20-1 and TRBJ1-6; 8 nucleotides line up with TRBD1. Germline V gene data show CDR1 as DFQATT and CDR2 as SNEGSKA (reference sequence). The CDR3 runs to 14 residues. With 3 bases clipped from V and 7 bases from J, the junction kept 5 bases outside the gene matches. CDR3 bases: TGCAGTGCTAGTTCCGGGACAGGCAATTCACCCCTCCACTTT. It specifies CSASSGTGNSPLHF.

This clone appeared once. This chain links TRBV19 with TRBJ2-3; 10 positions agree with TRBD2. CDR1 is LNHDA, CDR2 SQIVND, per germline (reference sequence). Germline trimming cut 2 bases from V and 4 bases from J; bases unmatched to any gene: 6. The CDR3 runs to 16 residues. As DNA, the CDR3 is TGTGCCAGTAGTATAAAGCGGGGGGGAGGGGCAGATACGCAGTATTTT. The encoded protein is CASSIKRGGGADTQYF.

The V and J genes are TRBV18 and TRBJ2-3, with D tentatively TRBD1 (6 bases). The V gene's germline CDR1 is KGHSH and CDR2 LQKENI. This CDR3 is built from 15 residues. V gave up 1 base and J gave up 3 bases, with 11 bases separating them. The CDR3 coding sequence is TGTGCCAGCTCACCACAAACAGGGAAAACAGATACGCAGTATTTT. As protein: CASSPQTGKTDTQYF.